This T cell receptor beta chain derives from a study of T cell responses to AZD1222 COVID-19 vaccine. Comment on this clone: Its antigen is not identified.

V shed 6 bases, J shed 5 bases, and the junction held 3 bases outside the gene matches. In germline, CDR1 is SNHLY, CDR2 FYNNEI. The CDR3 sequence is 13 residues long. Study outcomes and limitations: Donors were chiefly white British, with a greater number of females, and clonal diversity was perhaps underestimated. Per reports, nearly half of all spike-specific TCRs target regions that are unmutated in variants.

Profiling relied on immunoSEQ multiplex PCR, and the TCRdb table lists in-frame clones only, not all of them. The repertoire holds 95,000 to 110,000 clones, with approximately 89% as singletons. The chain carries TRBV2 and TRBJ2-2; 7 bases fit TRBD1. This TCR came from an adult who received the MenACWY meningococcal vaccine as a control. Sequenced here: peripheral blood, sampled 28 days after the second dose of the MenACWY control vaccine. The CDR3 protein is CASSNRGTGELFF. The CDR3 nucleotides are TGTGCCAGCAGCAACAGGGGTACCGGGGAGCTGTTTTTT.